Presented here are 4 T cell receptor beta chains from one specimen sequenced in a study of cytomegalovirus exposure and HLA in healthy donors. Repertoires were generated with immunoSEQ multiplex PCR, while TCRdb's copy carries only in-frame clones and drops some. Found here are about 120,000 clones, roughly 90% of them singletons; the top ten hold more than 1.4%. Sequencing was done on a sample of PBMCs. The receptors stem from a woman aged 25 to 39 in good health and CMV-seropositive.

The gene calls are TRBV10-3 and TRBJ2-1; 7 bases line up with TRBD1. Germline lookup yields CDR1 ENHRY and CDR2 SYGVKD. V was clipped by 3 bases and J by 2 bases; unmatched bases: 16. This CDR3 spans 19 amino acids. In DNA, the CDR3 is TGTGCCATCAGTGAACACATGGAGACAGGGACACCCACCTACAATGAGCAGTTCTTC. Encoded protein: CAISEHMETGTPTYNEQFF.

The chain couples TRBV9 to TRBJ2-5, with TRBD2 identical over 11 bases. The V and J ends lost 4 bases and 5 bases, in that order; junction bases with no gene match: 4. Germline V gene sequence: CDR1 SGDLS, CDR2 YYNGEE. This CDR3 has 14 amino acids. The CDR3 loop reads CASSTSSGRETQYF. Here the CDR3 DNA reads TGTGCCAGCAGCACGTCTAGCGGGAGGGAGACCCAGTACTTC.

This clone showed up just once. V gene TRBV5-5 combines with J gene TRBJ2-4; 7 nucleotides match TRBD2. V lost 4 bases and J lost 3; bases outside the gene matches: 10. Germline CDR1 and CDR2: SGHKS and YYEKEE (reference sequence). The CDR3 is 16 amino acids. CDR3 sequence reads: CASSGRGREGKNIQYF. The CDR3 DNA sequence: TGTGCCAGCAGCGGCCGGGGCAGGGAGGGCAAAAACATTCAGTACTTC.

J is TRBJ2-1 and V is TRBV29-1, with 11 bases matching TRBD2. J gave up 5 bases and V 5 bases, and 2 bases lay outside the gene matches. CDR1 is SQVTM, CDR2 ANQGSEA, per germline. The CDR3 consists of 13 residues. The chain's CDR3 is CSVHSGRDNEQFF. The DNA of the CDR3 is TGCAGCGTTCATAGCGGGAGGGACAATGAGCAGTTCTTC.